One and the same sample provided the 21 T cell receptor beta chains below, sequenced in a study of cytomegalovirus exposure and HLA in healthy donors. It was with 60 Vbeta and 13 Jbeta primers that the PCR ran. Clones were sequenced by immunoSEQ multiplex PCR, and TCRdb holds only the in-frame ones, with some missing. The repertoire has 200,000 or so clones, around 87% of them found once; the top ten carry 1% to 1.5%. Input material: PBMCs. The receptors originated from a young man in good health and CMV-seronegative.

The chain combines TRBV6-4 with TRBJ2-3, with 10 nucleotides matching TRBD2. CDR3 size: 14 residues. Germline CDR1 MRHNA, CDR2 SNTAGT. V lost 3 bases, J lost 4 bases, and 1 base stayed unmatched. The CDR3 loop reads CASSESGGADTQYF. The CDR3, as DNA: TGTGCCAGCAGTGAAAGCGGGGGGGCAGATACGCAGTATTTT.

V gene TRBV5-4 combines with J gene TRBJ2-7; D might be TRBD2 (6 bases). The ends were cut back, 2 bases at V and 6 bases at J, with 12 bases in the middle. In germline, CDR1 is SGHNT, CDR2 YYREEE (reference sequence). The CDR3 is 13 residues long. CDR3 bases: TGTGCCAGCAGCTTTGTGGGGGGTGGCGAGCAGTACTTC. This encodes CASSFVGGGEQYF.

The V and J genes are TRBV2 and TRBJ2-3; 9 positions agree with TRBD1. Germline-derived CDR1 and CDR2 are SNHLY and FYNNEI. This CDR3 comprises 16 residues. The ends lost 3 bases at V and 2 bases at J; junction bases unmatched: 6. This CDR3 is CASSEPGQGTTDTQYF. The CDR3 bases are TGTGCCAGCAGTGAGCCGGGACAGGGCACCACAGATACGCAGTATTTT. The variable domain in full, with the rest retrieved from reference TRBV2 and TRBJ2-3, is EPEVTQTPSHQVTQMGQEVILRCVPISNHLYFYWYRQILGQKVEFLVSFYNNEISEKSEIFDDQFSVERPDGSNFTLKIRSTKLEDSAMYFCASSEPGQGTTDTQYFGPGTRLTVL.

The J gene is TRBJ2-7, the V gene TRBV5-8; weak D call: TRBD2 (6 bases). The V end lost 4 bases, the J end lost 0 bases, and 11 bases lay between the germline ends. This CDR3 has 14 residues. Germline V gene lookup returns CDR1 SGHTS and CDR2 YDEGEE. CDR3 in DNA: TGTGCCAGCAGCCTTGGGGGGATCTCCTACGAGCAGTACTTC. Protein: CASSLGGISYEQYF.

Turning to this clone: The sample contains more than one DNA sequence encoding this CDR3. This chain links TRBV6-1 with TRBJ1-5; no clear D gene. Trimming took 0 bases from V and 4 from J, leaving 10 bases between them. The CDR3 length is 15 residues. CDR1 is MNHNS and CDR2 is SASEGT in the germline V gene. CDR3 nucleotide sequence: TGTGCCAGCAGTGAAGCAGGAGTCCCTAATCAGCCCCAGCATTTT. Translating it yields CASSEAGVPNQPQHF.

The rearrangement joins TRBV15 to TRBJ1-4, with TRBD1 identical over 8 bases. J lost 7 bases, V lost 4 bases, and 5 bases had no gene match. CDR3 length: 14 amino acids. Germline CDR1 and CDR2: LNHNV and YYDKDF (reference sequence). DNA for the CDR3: TGTGCCACCAGCACCACGACAGGGGCTGAAAAACTGTTTTTT. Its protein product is CATSTTTGAEKLFF.

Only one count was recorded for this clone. CDR3 sequence: CASSRQGYFTDTQYF. DNA of the CDR3: TGTGCCAGCAGCCGACAGGGTTATTTCACAGATACGCAGTATTTT. J is TRBJ2-3 and V is TRBV7-2, with 7 bases that match TRBD1. After removal of 5 bases from V and 2 bases from J, the junction contained 7 bases not matched to a gene. CDR3 size: 15 residues. CDR1 and CDR2 from the germline V gene are SGHTA and FQGNSA.

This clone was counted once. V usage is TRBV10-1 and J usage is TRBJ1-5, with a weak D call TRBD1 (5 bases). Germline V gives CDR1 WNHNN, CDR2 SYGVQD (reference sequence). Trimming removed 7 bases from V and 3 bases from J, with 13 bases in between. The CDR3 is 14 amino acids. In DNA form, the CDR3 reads TGCGCCAGCACCCGGACACACTTCAATCAGCCCCAGCATTTT. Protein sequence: CASTRTHFNQPQHF.

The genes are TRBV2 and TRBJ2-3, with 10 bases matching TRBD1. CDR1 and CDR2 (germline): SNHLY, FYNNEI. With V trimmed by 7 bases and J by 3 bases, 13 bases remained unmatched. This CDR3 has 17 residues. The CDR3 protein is CASNQSPGTGETDTQYF. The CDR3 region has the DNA TGTGCCAGCAATCAGTCCCCCGGGACAGGGGAAACAGATACGCAGTATTTT. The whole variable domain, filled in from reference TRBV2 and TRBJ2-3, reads EPEVTQTPSHQVTQMGQEVILRCVPISNHLYFYWYRQILGQKVEFLVSFYNNEISEKSEIFDDQFSVERPDGSNFTLKIRSTKLEDSAMYFCASNQSPGTGETDTQYFGPGTRLTVL.

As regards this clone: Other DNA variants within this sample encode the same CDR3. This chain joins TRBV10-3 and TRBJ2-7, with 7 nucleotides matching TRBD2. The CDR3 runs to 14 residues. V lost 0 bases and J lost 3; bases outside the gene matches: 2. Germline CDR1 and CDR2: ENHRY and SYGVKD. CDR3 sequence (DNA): TGTGCCATCAGTGAGTCGTCGGGGGGCTACGAGCAGTACTTC. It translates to CAISESSGGYEQYF.

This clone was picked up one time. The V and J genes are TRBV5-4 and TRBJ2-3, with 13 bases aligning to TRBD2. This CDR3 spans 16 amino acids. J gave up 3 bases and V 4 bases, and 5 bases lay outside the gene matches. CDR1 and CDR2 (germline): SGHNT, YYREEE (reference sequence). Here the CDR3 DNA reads TGTGCCAGCAGCCCAGGGACTAGCGGGGAAACAGATACGCAGTATTTT. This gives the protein CASSPGTSGETDTQYF.

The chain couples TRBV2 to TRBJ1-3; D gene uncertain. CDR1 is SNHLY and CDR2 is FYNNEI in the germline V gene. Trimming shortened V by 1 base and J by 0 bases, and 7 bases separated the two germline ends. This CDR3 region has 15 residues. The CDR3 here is CASSEGRYSGNTIYF. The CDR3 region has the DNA TGTGCCAGCAGTGAAGGCAGGTACTCTGGAAACACCATATATTTT.

The CDR3 nucleotides read TGCGCCAGCAGCTCCGGACAGGCCCTAGGTGAAAAACTGTTTTTT. Translating it yields CASSSGQALGEKLFF. V is TRBV5-1 and J is TRBJ1-4; 7 positions agree with TRBD1. The CDR3 sequence is 15 residues long. V shed 3 bases, J shed 7 bases, and the junction held 9 bases outside the gene matches. Germline V lookup: CDR1 SGHRS, CDR2 YFSETQ. Combining the CDR3 with reference TRBV5-1 and TRBJ1-4 gives the whole variable domain KAGVTQTPRYLIKTRGQQVTLSCSPISGHRSVSWYQQTPGQGLQFLFEYFSETQRNKGNFPGRFSGRQFSNSRSEMNVSTLELGDSALYLCASSSGQALGEKLFFGSGTQLSVL.

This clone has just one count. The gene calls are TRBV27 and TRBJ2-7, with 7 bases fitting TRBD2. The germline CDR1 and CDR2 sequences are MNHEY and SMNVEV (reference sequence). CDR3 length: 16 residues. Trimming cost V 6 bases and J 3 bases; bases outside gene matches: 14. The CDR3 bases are TGTGCCAGCAGCAGAACCGGGAGGACAACTAACTACGAGCAGTACTTC. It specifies CASSRTGRTTNYEQYF.

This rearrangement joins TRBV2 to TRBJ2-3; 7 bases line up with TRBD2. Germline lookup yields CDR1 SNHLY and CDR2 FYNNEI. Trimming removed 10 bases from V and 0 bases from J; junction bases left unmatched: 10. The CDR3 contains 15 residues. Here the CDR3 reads CATSPGLPSTDTQYF. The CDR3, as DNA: TGTGCCACCTCACCGGGACTACCTAGCACAGATACGCAGTATTTT.

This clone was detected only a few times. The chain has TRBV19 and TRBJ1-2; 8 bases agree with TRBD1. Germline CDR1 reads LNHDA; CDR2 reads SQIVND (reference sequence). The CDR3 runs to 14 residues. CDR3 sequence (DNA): TGTGCTTCTAGGGGGACAGGAGATAACTATGGCTACACCTTC. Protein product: CASRGTGDNYGYTF.

The CDR3 bases are TGCGCCAGCAGCCAGCAGGGGGCGACTAATGAAAAACTGTTTTTT. This gives the protein CASSQQGATNEKLFF. The rearrangement joins TRBV4-1 to TRBJ1-4; 8 bases are a match to TRBD1. CDR1 is MGHRA, CDR2 YSYEKL, per germline. This CDR3 contains 15 residues. The V gene end was trimmed by 3 bases and the J gene end by 2 bases; junction bases not matched to a gene: 2.

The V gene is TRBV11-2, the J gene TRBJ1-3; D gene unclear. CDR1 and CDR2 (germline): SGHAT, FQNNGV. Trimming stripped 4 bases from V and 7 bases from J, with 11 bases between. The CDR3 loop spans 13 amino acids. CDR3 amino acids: CASSSLLLNTIYF. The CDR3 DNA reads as TGTGCCAGCAGCTCCCTGTTACTGAACACCATATATTTT. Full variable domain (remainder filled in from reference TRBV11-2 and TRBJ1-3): EAGVAQSPRYKIIEKRQSVAFWCNPISGHATLYWYQQILGQGPKLLIQFQNNGVVDDSQLPKDRFSAERLKGVDSTLKIQPAKLEDSAVYLCASSSLLLNTIYFGEGSWLTVV.

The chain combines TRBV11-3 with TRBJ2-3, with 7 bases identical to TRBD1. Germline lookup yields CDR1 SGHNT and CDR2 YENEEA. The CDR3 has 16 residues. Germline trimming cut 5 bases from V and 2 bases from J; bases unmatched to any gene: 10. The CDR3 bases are TGTGCCAGCAGCAAAGGGACAGCATATTACACAGATACGCAGTATTTT. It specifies CASSKGTAYYTDTQYF.

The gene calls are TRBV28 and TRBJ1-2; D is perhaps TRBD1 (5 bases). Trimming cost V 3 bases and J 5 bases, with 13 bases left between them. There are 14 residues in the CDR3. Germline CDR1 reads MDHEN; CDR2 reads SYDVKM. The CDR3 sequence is CASSFGRGSYGYTF. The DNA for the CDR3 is TGTGCCAGCAGTTTCGGAAGGGGTAGTTATGGCTACACCTTC.

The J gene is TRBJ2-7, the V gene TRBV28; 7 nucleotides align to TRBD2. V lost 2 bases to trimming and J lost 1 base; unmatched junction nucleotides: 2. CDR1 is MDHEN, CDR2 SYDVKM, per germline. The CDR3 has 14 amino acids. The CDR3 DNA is TGTGCCAGCAGTTTAGGGGGGGGATCCTACGAGCAGTACTTC. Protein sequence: CASSLGGGSYEQYF. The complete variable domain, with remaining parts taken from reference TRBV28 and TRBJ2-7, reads DVKVTQSSRYLVKRTGEKVFLECVQDMDHENMFWYRQDPGLGLRLIYFSYDVKMKEKGDIPEGYSVSREKKERFSLILESASTNQTSMYLCASSLGGGSYEQYFGPGTRLTVT.